These T cell receptor beta chains were read from a single sample in a study of CD8 T cells in ankylosing spondylitis. TCRdb fed the 5' RACE reads into MiXCR, producing one record per CDR3 protein. The sample lists over 600,000 distinct CDR3 sequences, 15% to 20% occurring once. The source material was blood, either unsorted or a sorted T cell fraction (not recorded which). The origin of the receptors is a male donor with ankylosing spondylitis. The CDR3 runs from the conserved cysteine through the conserved F or W. A D gene is named only where the DNA matches it firmly. Some rows mark clone size as missing; the rest say once, few, many or name a class of expanded clone.

>NA|TRBV5-1|NA|TRBJ2-7
TGCGCCAGCAGCTTAGAGACAGGCGACTACTACGAGCAGTACTTC
CASSLETGDYYEQYF
>few|TRBV5-1|NA|TRBJ2-1
TGCGCCAGCAGCTTGATTGGCTTGCGGCCGCGGGGCAATGAGCAGTTCTTC
CASSLIGLRPRGNEQFF
>NA|TRBV2|NA|TRBJ2-3
TGTGCCAGCAGTGCATTAGCTTCAGATACGCAGTATTTT
CASSALASDTQYF
>NA|TRBV7-8|NA|TRBJ2-3
TGTGCCAGCGCCAGTGAGCGAGGCACAGATACGCAGTATTTT
CASASERGTDTQYF
>NA|TRBV5-1|NA|TRBJ2-7
TGCGCCAGCAGCCTCGACAGTTCCTCCTACGAGCAGTACTTC
CASSLDSSSYEQYF
>NA|TRBV13|TRBD1|TRBJ2-7
TGTGCCAGCAGCCCATTTCGACAGGGTGGCGGTCTGGGCGAGCAGTACTTC
CASSPFRQGGGLGEQYF
>few|TRBV10-3|NA|TRBJ1-1
TGTGCCATCAGTGAGTCAATTCCGGGGAACACTGAAGCTTTCTTT
CAISESIPGNTEAFF
>NA|TRBV14|NA|TRBJ2-3
TGTGCCAGCAGCCAAAAAGGCGTCCAGTGGGACTCTAGCACAGATACGCAGTATTTT
CASSQKGVQWDSSTDTQYF
>NA|TRBV6-2/TRBV6-3|TRBD1|TRBJ2-7
TGTGCCAGCAGTCATTATTCTGGACAGGGGGCCTACGAGCAGTACTTC
CASSHYSGQGAYEQYF
>few|TRBV4-1|TRBD1|TRBJ2-5
TGCGCCAGCAGCCCCCTAGGGGAGGGACAGGGGGAGACCCAGTACTTC
CASSPLGEGQGETQYF
>NA|TRBV7-9|NA|TRBJ2-1
TGTGCCAGCAGCTTATTTGATGCCTACTCCTACAATGAGCAGTTCTTC
CASSLFDAYSYNEQFF
>few|TRBV2|NA|TRBJ2-7
TGTGCCAGCAATCGGGCAGCAAGTCTCTACGAGCAGTACTTC
CASNRAASLYEQYF
>many|TRBV5-1|NA|TRBJ1-6
TGCGCCAGCAGCGAGGACGGAGGTAATTCACCCCTCCACTTT
CASSEDGGNSPLHF
>many|TRBV4-2|TRBD2|TRBJ2-1
TGTGCCAGCAGCCAAGGTCCCGGGGACCTGGGACTAGCGGGGGGTCCCGAGTTCTTC
CASSQGPGDLGLAGGPEFF
>few|TRBV4-3|NA|TRBJ2-7
TGCGCCAGCAGCCAAGATCTCCGGACAAGAACCTACGAGCAGTACTTC
CASSQDLRTRTYEQYF
>NA|TRBV20-1|TRBD2|TRBJ2-2
TGCAGTGCTAGAGATCAGCGGGAGAGGACTGACGGGGAGCTGTTTTTT
CSARDQRERTDGELFF
>NA|TRBV10-3|NA|TRBJ1-2
TGTGCCATCAGTGAGGGGCACGGGTCCGCGGGCTACACCTTC
CAISEGHGSAGYTF
>NA|TRBV29-1|NA|TRBJ2-5
TGCAGCGCTCAGGGAAATGGAGAGACCCAGTACTTC
CSAQGNGETQYF
>NA|TRBV5-1|NA|TRBJ1-1
TGCGCCAGCAGCTTGGCCGGGTTTATGGGGGACACTGAAGCTTTCTTT
CASSLAGFMGDTEAFF
>NA|TRBV5-1|NA|TRBJ2-2
TGCGCCAGCAGCCGGTCCCCGGAGGCGAACACCGGGGAGCTGTTTTTT
CASSRSPEANTGELFF
>few|TRBV18|NA|TRBJ2-1
TGTGCCAGCTCACGGGTCCAGGTTGAGCAGTTCTTC
CASSRVQVEQFF
>NA|TRBV15|NA|TRBJ2-2
TGTGCCACCAGCAGAGATCGGGAGCCGACCGGGGAGCTGTTTTTT
CATSRDREPTGELFF
>NA|TRBV12-3/TRBV12-4|NA|TRBJ1-1
TGTGCCAGCAGTTTTGAGACAGCTTACACTGAAGCTTTCTTT
CASSFETAYTEAFF
>few|TRBV27|NA|TRBJ2-7
TGTGCCAGCGCCCCGGGACGGACCTACGAGCAGTACTTC
CASAPGRTYEQYF
>NA|TRBV12-3/TRBV12-4|TRBD1|TRBJ1-6
TGTGCCAGCAGCGGACAGGGACTTTCCAATTCACCCCTCCACTTT
CASSGQGLSNSPLHF
>NA|TRBV12-3/TRBV12-4|TRBD1|TRBJ2-7
TGTGCCAGCAGTTTATGGACAGGGGTCGACGAGCAGTACTTC
CASSLWTGVDEQYF
>NA|TRBV4-2|TRBD1|TRBJ2-2
TGTGCCAGCAGCTCAATAGACAGGGACACCGGGGAGCTGTTTTTT
CASSSIDRDTGELFF
>NA|TRBV2|NA|TRBJ1-1
TGTGCCAGCAGTGGGGGACGGGCAGCAGACACTGAAGCTTTCTTT
CASSGGRAADTEAFF
>NA|TRBV20-1|TRBD2|TRBJ2-1
TGCAGTGCTAGAGATTCTAGCGGGGGGGCAAATGAGCAGTTCTTC
CSARDSSGGANEQFF
>NA|TRBV7-2|TRBD2|TRBJ2-2
TGTGCCAGCAGCGGGACTAGCGGGAGGGCAAACACCGGGGAGCTGTTTTTT
CASSGTSGRANTGELFF
>NA|TRBV4-1|NA|TRBJ2-7
TGCGCCAGCAGCCAAGCCCCCGGTACAAGCTCCTACGAGCAGTACTTC
CASSQAPGTSSYEQYF
>NA|TRBV5-1|NA|TRBJ1-1
TGCGCCAGCAGCGACTCGGGACAGAACACTGAAGCTTTCTTT
CASSDSGQNTEAFF
>few|TRBV4-1|NA|TRBJ2-4
TGCGCCAGCAGCCAACTGGGACCTACGGGTAAAAACATTCAGTACTTC
CASSQLGPTGKNIQYF
>many|TRBV12-3/TRBV12-4|TRBD2|TRBJ2-5
TGTGCCAGCAGGCAAACTAGCGGGCGGGAGACCCAGTACTTC
CASRQTSGRETQYF
>many|TRBV10-3|NA|TRBJ2-3
TGTGCCATCAGTGAATCAACCACAGATACGCAGTATTTT
CAISESTTDTQYF
>few|TRBV6-5|NA|TRBJ1-1
TGTGCCAGCAGTTGGCGGCAGTTGAACACTGAAGCTTTCTTT
CASSWRQLNTEAFF
>few|TRBV5-1|NA|TRBJ2-6
TGCGCCAGCGGTGAAGGGTCCGGGGCCAACGTCCTGACTTTC
CASGEGSGANVLTF
>few|TRBV20-1|NA|TRBJ2-3
TGCAGTGCCAGACTAACTAGCACAGATACGCAGTATTTT
CSARLTSTDTQYF
>NA|TRBV7-2|NA|TRBJ2-1
TGTGCCAGCAGCGTTCAAACGGCAGGGGCATCCAGTGAGCAGTTCTTC
CASSVQTAGASSEQFF
>NA|TRBV5-1|TRBD2|TRBJ2-1
TGCGCCAGCAGCTGGACTAGCGGGGGCCCCGGGAATGAGCAGTTCTTC
CASSWTSGGPGNEQFF
>few|TRBV29-1|NA|TRBJ1-3
TGCAGCGTTTCGAGAGCCGACTCTGGAAACACCATATATTTT
CSVSRADSGNTIYF
>few|TRBV20-1|NA|TRBJ2-7
TGCAGTGCTAGAGATTTTACGCTTGGCACCTACGAGCAGTACTTC
CSARDFTLGTYEQYF
>few|TRBV7-6|TRBD1|TRBJ2-7
TGTGCCAGCAGCCCTTCGGGGACAGGTCTCTACGAGCAGTACTTC
CASSPSGTGLYEQYF
>few|TRBV29-1|TRBD1|TRBJ1-5
TGCAGCGCCAGGGACAGGGGCATTAATCAGCCCCAGCATTTT
CSARDRGINQPQHF
>few|TRBV6-2/TRBV6-3|NA|TRBJ2-3
TGTGCCAGCAGCTTCCTCGACGGACCTTTATCTGATACGCAGTATTTT
CASSFLDGPLSDTQYF